This T cell receptor (delta chain) was observed in a study of γδ T cells in repeated Plasmodium falciparum infection. Overall study context: Donors had four controlled P. falciparum NF54 infections over approximately 640 days.

The study, taken as a whole, reports: One small rural Malian village, predominantly a single ethnic group, supplied the cohort.

Both TRG and TRD chains were sequenced from each sorted sample. TCRdb re-processed the multiplex PCR reads via CATT. The table shows roughly 90,000 delta-chain clones, with over 1.1% occurring only once. Vgamma9/Vdelta2+ and Vdelta2-negative gammadelta T cells were flow-sorted from PBMC for bulk sequencing. J lost 0 bases, V lost 2 bases, and 23 bases had no gene match. Germline CDR1 is TSWWSYY and CDR2 is QGS. The CDR3 contains 23 residues. The table lists this clone with a few counts. Its antigen is not known. A read error is likely here: a far larger clone is one base away. Other DNA sequences in the sample encode the same CDR3.

The origin of this receptor is a pool of human donors (malaria-infected and uninfected, not separated). What was sequenced was gamma-delta T cells from blood. This sequence joins TRDV1 and TRDJ1; 11 nucleotides match TRDD3. TCRdb carries no J gene annotation; the J gene was assigned here by matching the DNA with germline. The CDR3 DNA sequence: TGTGCTCTTGGGGAAAGGGGCATGACTTTCACTGGGGGATATGCGGTGTACACCGATAAACTCATCTTT. Translated: CALGERGMTFTGGYAVYTDKLIF.